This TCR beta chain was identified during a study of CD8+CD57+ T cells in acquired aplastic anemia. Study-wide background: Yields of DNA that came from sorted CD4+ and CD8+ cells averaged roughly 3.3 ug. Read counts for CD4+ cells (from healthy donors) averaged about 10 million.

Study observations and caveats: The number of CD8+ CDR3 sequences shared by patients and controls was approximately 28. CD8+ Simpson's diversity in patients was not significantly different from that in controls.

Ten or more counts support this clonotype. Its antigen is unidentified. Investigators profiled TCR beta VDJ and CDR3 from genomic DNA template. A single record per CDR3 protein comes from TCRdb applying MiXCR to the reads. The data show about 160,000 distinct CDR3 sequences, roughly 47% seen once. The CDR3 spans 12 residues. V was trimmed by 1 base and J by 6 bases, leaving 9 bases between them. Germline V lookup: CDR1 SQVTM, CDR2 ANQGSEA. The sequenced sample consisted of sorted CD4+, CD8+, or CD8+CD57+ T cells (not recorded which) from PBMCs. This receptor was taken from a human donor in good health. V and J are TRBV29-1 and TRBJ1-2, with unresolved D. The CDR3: CSVEGYGHGYTF. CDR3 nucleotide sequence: TGCAGCGTTGAAGGATACGGACATGGCTACACCTTC.